Below, 18 T cell receptor beta chains from the same sample are listed, as sequenced in a study of blood T cell repertoires in COVID-19. Measured with immunoSEQ multiplex PCR; TCRdb has only the in-frame clones, and not every one. The sample has approximately 90,000 clones, roughly 78% seen once; the top ten hold 15% to 20%. Sample: peripheral blood. The source of these receptors is a woman aged 80 or older with acute or convalescent COVID-19.

The chain couples TRBV6-5 to TRBJ1-2; 7 nucleotides align to TRBD1. Germline V gene sequence: CDR1 MNHEY, CDR2 SVGAGI. The CDR3 sequence is 15 residues long. Germline trimming cut 5 bases from V and 3 bases from J; bases unmatched to any gene: 9. In DNA form, the CDR3 reads TGTGCCAGCAGTAGCCGGACAGGAGCCCACTATGGCTACACCTTC. Translated: CASSSRTGAHYGYTF.

The chain couples TRBV7-8 to TRBJ1-2; D ambiguous. In germline, CDR1 is SGHVS, CDR2 FQNEAQ. V was cut by 1 base and J by 4 bases, with 10 bases left in between. The CDR3 consists of 14 residues. The chain's CDR3 is CASSLEQAFYGYTF. The CDR3 bases are TGTGCCAGCAGCTTAGAGCAGGCCTTCTATGGCTACACCTTC.

The rearrangement joins TRBV18 to TRBJ1-1; a possible D gene is TRBD1 (5 bases). In germline, CDR1 is KGHSH, CDR2 LQKENI. Trimming removed 1 base from V and 7 bases from J, with 7 bases in between. This CDR3 contains 12 residues. DNA of the CDR3: TGTGCCAGCTCACCACAGGGGATTGAAGCTTTCTTT. This encodes CASSPQGIEAFF. Filled out from reference TRBV18 and TRBJ1-1, the complete variable domain reads NAGVMQNPRHLVRRRGQEARLRCSPMKGHSHVYWYRQLPEEGLKFMVYLQKENIIDESGMPKERFSAEFPKEGPSILRIQQVVRGDSAAYFCASSPQGIEAFFGQGTRLTVV.

The chain recombines TRBV20-1 with TRBJ1-2, with D hard to call. V lost 3 bases and J 8 bases, leaving 10 bases between the germline ends. Germline V gene data show CDR1 as DFQATT and CDR2 as SNEGSKA (reference sequence). The CDR3 extends over 11 amino acids. Here the CDR3 reads CSASWAGGYTF. The DNA for the CDR3 is TGCAGTGCTAGTTGGGCCGGCGGCTACACCTTC.

This clone was recorded a few times. This chain links TRBV3-1 (or the pseudogene TRBV3-2) with TRBJ1-1, with 7 bases fitting TRBD1. Losses at the gene ends were 5 bases for V and 2 bases for J; bases not matched to a gene: 8. Germline V gene lookup returns CDR1 LGHDT and CDR2 YNNKEL (reference sequence). The CDR3 loop spans 15 amino acids. The CDR3: CASSAKGQINTEAFF. CDR3 DNA sequence: TGTGCCAGCAGCGCGAAGGGACAGATCAACACTGAAGCTTTCTTT.

This clone has only one observation. This CDR3 reads CASSYSPGAYEQYF. CDR3 DNA sequence: TGTGCCAGCAGTTATTCACCGGGGGCCTACGAGCAGTACTTC. The J gene is TRBJ2-7, the V gene TRBV6-5; D is perhaps TRBD2 (6 bases). From germline, CDR1 is MNHEY and CDR2 SVGAGI. The ends were cut back, 3 bases at V and 2 bases at J, with 11 bases in the middle. This CDR3 contains 14 residues.

This rearrangement joins TRBV7-9 to TRBJ2-3, with 10 bases matching TRBD2. Per germline, CDR1 SEHNR and CDR2 FQNEAQ (reference sequence). V shed 1 base, J shed 1 base, and the junction held 8 bases outside the gene matches. The CDR3 totals 18 residues. CDR3 DNA sequence: TGTGCCAGCAGCTTAGGGGCTAGCGGGAGCGGAGGCACAGATACGCAGTATTTT. It codes for CASSLGASGSGGTDTQYF. Full variable domain (missing parts from reference TRBV7-9 and TRBJ2-3): DTGVSQNPRHKITKRGQNVTFRCDPISEHNRLYWYRQTLGQGPEFLTYFQNEAQLEKSRLLSDRFSAERPKGSFSTLEIQRTEQGDSAMYLCASSLGASGSGGTDTQYFGPGTRLTVL.

V and J are TRBV18 and TRBJ1-6, with no clear D. The germline V gene encodes CDR1 KGHSH and CDR2 LQKENI. The CDR3 is 16 amino acids. Deletions cut 1 base from V and 9 bases from J, with 16 bases between. CDR3 DNA sequence: TGTGCCAGCTCACCACGGAGTGAACCAGTCGTTTCACCCCTCCACTTT. Amino acid sequence: CASSPRSEPVVSPLHF.

The chain carries TRBV29-1 and TRBJ1-1; D unresolved. CDR1 and CDR2 from the germline V gene are SQVTM and ANQGSEA. This CDR3 is built from 15 residues. V lost 6 bases and J lost 0, with 17 bases in between. This CDR3 reads CSVLPPGRLNTEAFF. In DNA, the CDR3 is TGCAGCGTGCTGCCCCCGGGGAGATTGAACACTGAAGCTTTCTTT. Together with reference TRBV29-1 and TRBJ1-1, the CDR3 gives the full variable domain: SAVISQKPSRDICQRGTSLTIQCQVDSQVTMMFWYRQQPGQSLTLIATANQGSEATYESGFVIDKFPISRPNLTFSTLTVSNMSPEDSSIYLCSVLPPGRLNTEAFFGQGTRLTVV.

The chain employs TRBV19 and TRBJ1-4; 7 positions match TRBD1. This CDR3 region has 13 residues. CDR1 and CDR2 from the germline V gene are LNHDA and SQIVND (reference sequence). Germline trimming cut 5 bases from V and 6 bases from J; bases unmatched to any gene: 3. The DNA for the CDR3 is TGTGCCAGTAGTCTTGACAGGGATGAAAAACTGTTTTTT. This translates into CASSLDRDEKLFF. Full variable domain (missing parts from reference TRBV19 and TRBJ1-4): DGGITQSPKYLFRKEGQNVTLSCEQNLNHDAMYWYRQDPGQGLRLIYYSQIVNDFQKGDIAEGYSVSREKKESFPLTVTSAQKNPTAFYLCASSLDRDEKLFFGSGTQLSVL.

V gene TRBV23-1 combines with J gene TRBJ2-1; 10 bases are a match to TRBD1. TRBV23-1 is an ORF for which the function is uncertain. The V and J ends lost 4 bases and 4 bases, in that order; junction bases with no gene match: 4. This CDR3 spans 15 amino acids. The CDR3 sequence is CASSPPGQGYNEQFF. For the CDR3, the DNA is TGCGCCAGCAGTCCTCCGGGACAGGGGTACAATGAGCAGTTCTTC.

V and J are TRBV5-1 and TRBJ2-5; D uncertain. Germline V gene sequence: CDR1 SGHRS, CDR2 YFSETQ. This CDR3 is built from 12 residues. V lost 4 bases and J lost 5, with 9 bases in between. CDR3 DNA sequence: TGCGCCAGCAGCGACGGGTTGGAGACCCAGTACTTC. Translating gives CASSDGLETQYF.

V is TRBV6-2 or TRBV6-3 and J is TRBJ2-1, with D perhaps TRBD2 (5 bases). Germline values: CDR1 MNHEY, CDR2 SVGEGT. The CDR3 extends over 17 amino acids. With 2 bases removed from V and 0 bases from J, the gap between germline ends came to 14 bases. CDR3 bases: TGTGCCAGCAGTTACGCGTCGAGCGGAAGCTCCTACAATGAGCAGTTCTTC. This translates into CASSYASSGSSYNEQFF.

The chain has TRBV6-1 and TRBJ2-7; perhaps TRBD1 as D (5 bases). Germline V gene data show CDR1 as MNHNS and CDR2 as SASEGT. This CDR3 has 15 residues. V lost 0 bases, J lost 2 bases, and 11 bases lay in between. CDR3 residues: CASSEAQGAPYEQYF. CDR3 sequence (DNA): TGTGCCAGCAGTGAAGCGCAAGGGGCGCCCTACGAGCAGTACTTC.

This clone has only a few counts. This chain links TRBV19 with TRBJ2-7, with TRBD2 matching over 8 bases. Unmatched junction bases numbered 9, after V lost 4 bases and J lost 4 bases. Germline loops: CDR1 LNHDA, CDR2 SQIVND (reference sequence). This CDR3 spans 15 amino acids. The CDR3 nucleotides read TGTGCCAGTAGTACAGGATTCGGGGGGGAGTACGAGCAGTACTTC. Its translation is CASSTGFGGEYEQYF.

This sequence joins TRBV19 and TRBJ1-1; tentatively, D is TRBD1 (6 bases). The CDR3 contains 15 residues. V was pared by 8 bases and J by 10 bases, with 26 bases between. The germline CDR1 and CDR2 sequences are LNHDA and SQIVND (reference sequence). The CDR3 spells CASHQPGHPEYVAFF. The CDR3 DNA reads TGTGCCAGTCACCAACCGGGACACCCGGAGTACGTAGCTTTCTTT.

In this sample, this clone turned up a few times. The chain joins TRBV6-5 to TRBJ2-5; 7 bases align to TRBD1. Germline trimming cut 5 bases from V and 2 bases from J; bases unmatched to any gene: 5. This CDR3 region has 14 residues. CDR1 is MNHEY and CDR2 is SVGAGI in the germline V gene. CDR3 amino acids: CASSRGRGQETQYF. CDR3 coding DNA: TGTGCCAGCAGTAGGGGGCGAGGACAAGAGACCCAGTACTTC.

In this sample, this clone turned up once. V is TRBV25-1 and J is TRBJ2-5; D gene ambiguous. Trimming pared 10 bases from V and 5 bases from J, leaving 11 bases between. The CDR3 totals 11 residues. In germline, CDR1 is MGHDK, CDR2 SYGVNS. CDR3 residues: CAIQVGETQYF. As DNA, the CDR3 is TGTGCCATACAAGTCGGGGAGACCCAGTACTTC.